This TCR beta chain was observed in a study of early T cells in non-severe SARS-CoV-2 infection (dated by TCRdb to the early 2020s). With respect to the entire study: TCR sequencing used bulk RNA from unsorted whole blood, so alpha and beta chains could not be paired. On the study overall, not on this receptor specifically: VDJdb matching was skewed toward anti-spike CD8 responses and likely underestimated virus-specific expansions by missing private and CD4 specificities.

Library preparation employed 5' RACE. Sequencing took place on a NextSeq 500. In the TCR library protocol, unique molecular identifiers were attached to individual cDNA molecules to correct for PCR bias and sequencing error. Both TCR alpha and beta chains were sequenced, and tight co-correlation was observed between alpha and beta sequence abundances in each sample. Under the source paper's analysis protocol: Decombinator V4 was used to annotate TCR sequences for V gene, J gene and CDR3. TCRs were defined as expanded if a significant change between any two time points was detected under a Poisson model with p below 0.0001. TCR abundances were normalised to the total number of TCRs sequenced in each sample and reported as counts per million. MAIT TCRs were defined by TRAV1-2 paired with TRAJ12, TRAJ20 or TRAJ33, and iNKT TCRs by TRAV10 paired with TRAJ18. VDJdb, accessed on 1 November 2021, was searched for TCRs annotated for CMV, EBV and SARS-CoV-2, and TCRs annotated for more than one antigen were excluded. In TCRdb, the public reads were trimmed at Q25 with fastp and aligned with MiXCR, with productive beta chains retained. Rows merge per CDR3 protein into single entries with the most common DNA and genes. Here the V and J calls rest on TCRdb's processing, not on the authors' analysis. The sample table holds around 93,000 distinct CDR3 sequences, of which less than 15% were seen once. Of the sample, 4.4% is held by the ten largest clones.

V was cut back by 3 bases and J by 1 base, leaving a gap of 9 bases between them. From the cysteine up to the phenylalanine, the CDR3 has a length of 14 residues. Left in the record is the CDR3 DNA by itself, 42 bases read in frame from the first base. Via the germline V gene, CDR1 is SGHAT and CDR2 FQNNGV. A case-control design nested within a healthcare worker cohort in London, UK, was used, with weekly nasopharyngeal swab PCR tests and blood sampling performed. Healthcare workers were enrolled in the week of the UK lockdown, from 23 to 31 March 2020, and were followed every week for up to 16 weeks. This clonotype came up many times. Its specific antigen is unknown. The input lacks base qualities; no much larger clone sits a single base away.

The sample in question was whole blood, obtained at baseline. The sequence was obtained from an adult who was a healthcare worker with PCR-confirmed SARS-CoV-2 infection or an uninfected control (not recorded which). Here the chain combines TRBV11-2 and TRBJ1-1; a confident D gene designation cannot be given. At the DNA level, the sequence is TGTGCCAGCAGCTTGCAGTTTAGGAACACTGAAGCTTTCTTT. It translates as CASSLQFRNTEAFF.